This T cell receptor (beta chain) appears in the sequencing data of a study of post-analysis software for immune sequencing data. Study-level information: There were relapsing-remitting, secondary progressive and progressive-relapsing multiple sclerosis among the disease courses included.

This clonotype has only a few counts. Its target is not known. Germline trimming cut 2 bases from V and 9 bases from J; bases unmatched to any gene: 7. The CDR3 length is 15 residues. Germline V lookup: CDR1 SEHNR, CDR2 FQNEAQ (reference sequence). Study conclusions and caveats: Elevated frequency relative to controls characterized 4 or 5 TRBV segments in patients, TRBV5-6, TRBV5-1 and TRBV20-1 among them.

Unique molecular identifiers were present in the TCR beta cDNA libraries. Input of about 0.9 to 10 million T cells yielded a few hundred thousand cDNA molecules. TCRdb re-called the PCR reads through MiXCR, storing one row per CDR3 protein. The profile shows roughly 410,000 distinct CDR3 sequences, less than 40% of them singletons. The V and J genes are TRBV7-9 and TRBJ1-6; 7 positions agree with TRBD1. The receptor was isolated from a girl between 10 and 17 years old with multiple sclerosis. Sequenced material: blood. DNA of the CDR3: TGTGCCAGCAGCTTACCGGCATACAGGGGTTCACCCCTCCACTTT. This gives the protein CASSLPAYRGSPLHF.